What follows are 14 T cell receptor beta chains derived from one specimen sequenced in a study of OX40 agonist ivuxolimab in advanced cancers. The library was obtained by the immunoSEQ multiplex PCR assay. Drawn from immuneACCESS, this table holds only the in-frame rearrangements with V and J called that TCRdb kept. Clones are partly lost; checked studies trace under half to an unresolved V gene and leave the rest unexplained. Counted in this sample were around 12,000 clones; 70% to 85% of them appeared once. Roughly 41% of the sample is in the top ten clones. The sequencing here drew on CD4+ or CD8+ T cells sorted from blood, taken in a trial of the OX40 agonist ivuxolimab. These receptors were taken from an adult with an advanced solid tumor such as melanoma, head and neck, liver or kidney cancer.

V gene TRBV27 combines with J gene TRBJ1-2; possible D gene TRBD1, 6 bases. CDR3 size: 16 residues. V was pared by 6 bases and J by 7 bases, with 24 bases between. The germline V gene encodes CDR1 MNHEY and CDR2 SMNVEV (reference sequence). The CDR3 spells CASRPGEGSGVGGYTF. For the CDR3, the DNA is TGTGCCAGCAGACCAGGGGAGGGTAGTGGAGTCGGTGGCTACACCTTC.

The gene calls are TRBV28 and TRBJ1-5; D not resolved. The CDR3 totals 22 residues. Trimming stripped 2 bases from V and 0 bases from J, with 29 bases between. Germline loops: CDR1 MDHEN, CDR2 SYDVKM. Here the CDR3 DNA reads TGTGCCAGCAGTTTACGCGACCTCGGGAACCGATATAAGACCAATAGCAATCAGCCCCAGCATTTT. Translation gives CASSLRDLGNRYKTNSNQPQHF.

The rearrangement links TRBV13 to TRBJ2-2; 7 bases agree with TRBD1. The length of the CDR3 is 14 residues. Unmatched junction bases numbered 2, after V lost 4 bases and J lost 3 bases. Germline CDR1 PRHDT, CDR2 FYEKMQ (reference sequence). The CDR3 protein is CASSSGTDTGELFF. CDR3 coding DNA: TGTGCCAGCAGCTCTGGGACAGACACCGGGGAGCTGTTTTTT.

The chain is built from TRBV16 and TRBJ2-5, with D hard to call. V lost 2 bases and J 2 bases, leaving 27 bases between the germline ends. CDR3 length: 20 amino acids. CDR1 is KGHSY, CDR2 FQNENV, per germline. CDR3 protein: CASSQTNALKAGPHQETQYF. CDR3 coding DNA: TGTGCCAGCAGCCAAACGAATGCTTTAAAGGCAGGCCCACATCAAGAGACCCAGTACTTC.

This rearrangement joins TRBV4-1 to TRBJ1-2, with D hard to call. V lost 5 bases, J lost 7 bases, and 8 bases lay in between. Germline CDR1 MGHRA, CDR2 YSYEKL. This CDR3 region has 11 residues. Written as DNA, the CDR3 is TGCGCCAGCAGCATTGGTAGTGGCTACACCTTC. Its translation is CASSIGSGYTF.

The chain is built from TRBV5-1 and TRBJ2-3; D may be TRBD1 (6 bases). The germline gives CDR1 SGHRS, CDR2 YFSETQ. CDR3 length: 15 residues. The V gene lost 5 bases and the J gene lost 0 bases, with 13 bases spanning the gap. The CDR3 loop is CASRGHMSSTDTQYF. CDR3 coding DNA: TGCGCCAGCAGGGGACACATGTCTAGCACAGATACGCAGTATTTT.

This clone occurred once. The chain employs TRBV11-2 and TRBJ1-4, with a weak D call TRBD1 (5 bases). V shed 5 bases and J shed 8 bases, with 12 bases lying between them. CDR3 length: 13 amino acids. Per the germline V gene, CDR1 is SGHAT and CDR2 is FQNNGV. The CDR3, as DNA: TGTGCCAGCAGCGCGGGACGTTTAGAAAAACTGTTTTTT. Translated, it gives CASSAGRLEKLFF.

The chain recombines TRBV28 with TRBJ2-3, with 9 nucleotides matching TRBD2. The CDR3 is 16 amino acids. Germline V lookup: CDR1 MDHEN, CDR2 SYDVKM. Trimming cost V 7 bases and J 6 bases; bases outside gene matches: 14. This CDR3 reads CASTIRREGRFDTQYF. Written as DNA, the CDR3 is TGTGCCAGCACCATTAGGCGGGAGGGCCGATTCGATACGCAGTATTTT.

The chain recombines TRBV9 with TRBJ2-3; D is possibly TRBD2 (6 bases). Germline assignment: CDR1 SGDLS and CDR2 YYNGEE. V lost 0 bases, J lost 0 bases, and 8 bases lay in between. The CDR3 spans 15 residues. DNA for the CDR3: TGTGCCAGCAGCGTAGGCGGAGGGAGCACAGATACGCAGTATTTT. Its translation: CASSVGGGSTDTQYF.

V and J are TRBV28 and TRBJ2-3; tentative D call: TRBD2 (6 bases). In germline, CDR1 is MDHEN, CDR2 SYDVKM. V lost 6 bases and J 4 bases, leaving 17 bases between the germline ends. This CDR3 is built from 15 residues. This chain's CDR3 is CASSGLSGGSDTQYF. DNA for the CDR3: TGTGCCAGCAGCGGACTAAGTGGCGGATCAGATACGCAGTATTTT.

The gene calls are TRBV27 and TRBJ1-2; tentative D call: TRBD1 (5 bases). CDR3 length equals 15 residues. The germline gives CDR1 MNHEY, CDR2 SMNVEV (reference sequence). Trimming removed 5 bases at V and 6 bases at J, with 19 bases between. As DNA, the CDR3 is TGTGCCAGCAGTCTTCTGGGGACCATCGACAATGGCTACACCTTC. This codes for CASSLLGTIDNGYTF.

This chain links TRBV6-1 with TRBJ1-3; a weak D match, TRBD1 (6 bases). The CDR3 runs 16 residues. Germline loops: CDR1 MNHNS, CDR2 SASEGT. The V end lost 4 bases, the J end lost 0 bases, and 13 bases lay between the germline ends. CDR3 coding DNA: TGTGCCAGCAGTGCCACGACAGGAAGCTCTGGAAACACCATATATTTT. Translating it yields CASSATTGSSGNTIYF.

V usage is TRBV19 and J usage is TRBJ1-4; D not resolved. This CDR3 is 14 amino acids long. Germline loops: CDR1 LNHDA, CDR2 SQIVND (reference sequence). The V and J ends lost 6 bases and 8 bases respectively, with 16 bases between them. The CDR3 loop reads CASRPGPKREKLFF. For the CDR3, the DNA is TGTGCCAGTAGACCCGGTCCCAAACGCGAAAAACTGTTTTTT.

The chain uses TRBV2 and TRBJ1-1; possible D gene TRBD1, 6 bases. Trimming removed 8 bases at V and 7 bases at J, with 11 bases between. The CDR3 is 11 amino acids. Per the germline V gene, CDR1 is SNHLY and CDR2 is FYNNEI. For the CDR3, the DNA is TGTGCCAGCCGTAGGGGGAGTGAAGCTTTCTTT. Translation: CASRRGSEAFF.